Presented here are 13 T cell receptor beta chains from one specimen sequenced in a study of cytomegalovirus exposure and HLA in healthy donors. Use of 60 Vbeta and 13 Jbeta primers characterized the PCR. Here immunoSEQ multiplex PCR was the method, and the copy in TCRdb shows in-frame clones only, minus some. This table has some 210,000 clones, around 86% appearing once. The sequencing input was PBMCs. The receptors were gathered from a man under 40 in good health and CMV-seronegative.

The chain joins TRBV30 to TRBJ2-7; maybe TRBD2 (7 bases). There are 16 residues in the CDR3. Trimming took off 0 bases at V and 7 bases at J, with 22 bases between the two ends. Germline V gene data show CDR1 as GTSNPN and CDR2 as SVGIG (reference sequence). CDR3 nucleotide sequence: TGTGCCTGGAGTGTACGGGGGGCCCCGGGGTATGGTGAGCAGTACTTC. Its protein is CAWSVRGAPGYGEQYF.

The chain joins TRBV7-9 to TRBJ2-3; 12 positions match TRBD2. The CDR3 runs 19 residues. Germline V gene data show CDR1 as SEHNR and CDR2 as FQNEAQ (reference sequence). V lost 5 bases, J lost 1 base, and 13 bases stayed unmatched. Here the CDR3 DNA reads TGTGCCAGCAGCGGATCTCTAGCGGGAGGGCTTGGGGGCACAGATACGCAGTATTTT. As protein: CASSGSLAGGLGGTDTQYF.

This chain uses TRBV2 with TRBJ2-5; D is unclear. The J call may be wrong; the DNA end is better matched by TRBJ2-7. Germline CDR1 SNHLY, CDR2 FYNNEI. The CDR3 is 15 residues long. The CDR3 nucleotides read TGTGCCAGCAGTGAAGGTGGGCAGGAAACCTACGAGCAGTACTTC. Translation: CASSEGGQETYEQYF.

This clone has a single count. The V and J genes are TRBV18 and TRBJ2-7; 10 bases are shared with TRBD2. Trimming took 4 bases from V and 0 from J; bases not matched to a gene: 12. The CDR3 spans 18 residues. Germline loops: CDR1 KGHSH, CDR2 LQKENI. The CDR3 DNA sequence: TGTGCCAGCTCACTCCAAGGACTAGCGGATCATTACTCCTACGAGCAGTACTTC. Translated: CASSLQGLADHYSYEQYF.

This clone was observed a single time. The rearrangement links TRBV11-2 to TRBJ2-7, with TRBD1 matching 9 bases. CDR1 is SGHAT, CDR2 FQNNGV, per germline. The CDR3 loop spans 16 amino acids. Losses at the gene ends were 1 base for V and 1 base for J; bases not matched to a gene: 5. CDR3 loop: CASSLGEGQGSYEQYF. The CDR3 DNA reads TGTGCCAGCAGCTTAGGAGAGGGACAGGGATCCTACGAGCAGTACTTC.

The chain joins TRBV15 to TRBJ1-5, with D possibly TRBD1 on 5 matching bases. Germline V gene data show CDR1 as LNHNV and CDR2 as YYDKDF (reference sequence). The CDR3 spans 16 residues. Trimming pared 5 bases from V and 1 base from J, leaving 15 bases between. This CDR3 reads CATSGGGSESNQPQHF. CDR3 in DNA: TGTGCCACCAGCGGGGGGGGGTCTGAGAGCAATCAGCCCCAGCATTTT.

The chain joins TRBV28 to TRBJ2-7, with 9 bases aligning to TRBD1. The junction had 14 bases not matched to a gene; V was cut back by 6 bases and J by 5 bases. Germline CDR1 and CDR2: MDHEN and SYDVKM. There are 16 residues in the CDR3. CDR3 in amino acids: CASSPPPGQGMNEQYF. The DNA for the CDR3 is TGTGCCAGCAGCCCCCCCCCGGGACAGGGAATGAACGAGCAGTACTTC.

The chain uses TRBV2 and TRBJ2-1; unclear D gene. The CDR3 has 11 residues. Germline V gene sequence: CDR1 SNHLY, CDR2 FYNNEI. Trimming shortened V by 7 bases and J by 5 bases, and 6 bases separated the two germline ends. CDR3 protein: CASTRDNEQFF. The CDR3 nucleotides read TGTGCCAGCACCCGGGACAATGAGCAGTTCTTC. Full variable domain (remainder filled in from reference TRBV2 and TRBJ2-1): EPEVTQTPSHQVTQMGQEVILRCVPISNHLYFYWYRQILGQKVEFLVSFYNNEISEKSEIFDDQFSVERPDGSNFTLKIRSTKLEDSAMYFCASTRDNEQFFGPGTRLTVL.

This chain uses TRBV19 with TRBJ2-1, with TRBD1 identical over 7 bases. Germline assignment: CDR1 LNHDA and CDR2 SQIVND (reference sequence). V was clipped by 8 bases and J by 9 bases; unmatched bases: 13. CDR3 size: 14 residues. CDR3 nucleotides: TGTGCCAGTTGGGGGACGCGACAGGGTGGTGAGCAGTTCTTC. Residues: CASWGTRQGGEQFF.

About this clone itself: Other DNA sequences in the same sample also yield this CDR3. The V gene is TRBV19, the J gene TRBJ1-1; perhaps TRBD1 as D (5 bases). The V and J ends lost 5 bases and 4 bases respectively, with 8 bases between them. The CDR3 is 12 amino acids. CDR1 is LNHDA and CDR2 is SQIVND in the germline V gene (reference sequence). The chain's CDR3 is CASSQGSTEAFF. Here the CDR3 DNA reads TGTGCCAGTAGTCAGGGATCCACTGAAGCTTTCTTT. Complete variable domain (other parts from reference TRBV19 and TRBJ1-1): DGGITQSPKYLFRKEGQNVTLSCEQNLNHDAMYWYRQDPGQGLRLIYYSQIVNDFQKGDIAEGYSVSREKKESFPLTVTSAQKNPTAFYLCASSQGSTEAFFGQGTRLTVV.

The chain uses TRBV5-8 and TRBJ2-1; 7 bases are a match to TRBD1. The germline gives CDR1 SGHTS, CDR2 YDEGEE. The CDR3 has 15 amino acids. V trimming: 3 bases; J trimming: 4 bases; junction bases outside the gene matches: 7. DNA for the CDR3: TGTGCCAGCAGCTCCCCGGGACAGATATACAATGAGCAGTTCTTC. It encodes CASSSPGQIYNEQFF.

CDR3 amino acids: CASSETGKYQPQHF. CDR3 sequence (DNA): TGTGCCAGCAGTGAAACAGGGAAATATCAGCCCCAGCATTTT. This chain links TRBV25-1 with TRBJ1-5, with D possibly TRBD1 on 6 matching bases. The V gene's germline CDR1 is MGHDK and CDR2 SYGVNS. Trimming pared 2 bases from V and 5 bases from J, leaving 10 bases between. The length of the CDR3 is 14 residues.

V is TRBV14 and J is TRBJ2-1; possibly TRBD1 for D (6 bases). The V end was cut by 2 bases, the J end by 3 bases, with 11 bases between. The length of the CDR3 is 15 residues. The V gene's germline CDR1 is SGHDN and CDR2 FVKESK. This CDR3 is CASSQIQGNYNEQFF. In DNA, the CDR3 is TGTGCCAGCAGCCAAATACAGGGAAACTACAATGAGCAGTTCTTC.